The sequence of this T cell receptor beta chain was determined in a study of T-cell memory formation after mild COVID-19. Study-level information: Most TCR clusters belonged to a single donor.

Whole-study results and caveats: Clones shrinking from day 15 to 85 showed even CD4/CD8 mixes; later expanders tilted CD4+. Some clones that responded turned up in pre-infection memory, which suggests that cross-reactive memory joined in. Contracting CD4+ clones lay largely in CM and EM, with CD8+ ones residing in EMRA.

Each CDR3 protein gets one entry after TCRdb re-called the 5' RACE reads with MiXCR. This sample has about 200,000 distinct CDR3 sequences; about 9.2% occur once, and the top ten carry 3.5%. Deletions cut 4 bases from V and 1 base from J, with 11 bases between. CDR1 is SGHRS and CDR2 is YFSETQ in the germline V gene. CDR3 length: 14 residues. A note on this clonotype: Its antigen is not identified.

Sequenced input: PBMCs or a T cell subset sorted from them (not recorded which). J is TRBJ2-5 and V is TRBV5-1, with D unresolved. This clonotype was sampled from a man aged 18 to 29 who had mild COVID-19 (a few samples of this study predate the infection). Cell type and time point are not known. CDR3 region: CASSQRTLQETQYF. The CDR3 DNA reads as TGCGCCAGCAGCCAAAGGACCCTCCAAGAGACCCAGTACTTC. The whole variable domain, filled in from reference TRBV5-1 and TRBJ2-5, reads KAGVTQTPRYLIKTRGQQVTLSCSPISGHRSVSWYQQTPGQGLQFLFEYFSETQRNKGNFPGRFSGRQFSNSRSEMNVSTLELGDSALYLCASSQRTLQETQYFGPGTRLLVL.